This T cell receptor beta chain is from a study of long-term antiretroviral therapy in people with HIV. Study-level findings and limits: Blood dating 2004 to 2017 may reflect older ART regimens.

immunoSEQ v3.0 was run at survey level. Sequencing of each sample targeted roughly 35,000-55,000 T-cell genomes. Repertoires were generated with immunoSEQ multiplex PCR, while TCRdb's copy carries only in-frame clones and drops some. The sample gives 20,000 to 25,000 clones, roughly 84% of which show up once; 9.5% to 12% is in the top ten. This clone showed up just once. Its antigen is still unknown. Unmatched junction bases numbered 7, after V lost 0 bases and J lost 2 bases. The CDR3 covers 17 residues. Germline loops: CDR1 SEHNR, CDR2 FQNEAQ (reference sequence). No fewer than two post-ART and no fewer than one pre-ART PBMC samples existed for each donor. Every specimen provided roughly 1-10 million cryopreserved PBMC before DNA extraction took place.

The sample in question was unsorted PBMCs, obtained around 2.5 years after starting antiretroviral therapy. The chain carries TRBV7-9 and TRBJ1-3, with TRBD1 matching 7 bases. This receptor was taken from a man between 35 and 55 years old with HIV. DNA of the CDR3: TGTGCCAGCAGCTTAGCCCGGGGGCAGGGGGCTGGAAACACCATATATTTT. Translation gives CASSLARGQGAGNTIYF.